This TCR beta chain came from a study of blood T cell repertoires in COVID-19. The CDR3 length is 14 residues. J gave up 0 bases and V 10 bases, and 5 bases lay outside the gene matches. Germline CDR1 and CDR2: MNHEY and SMNVEV (reference sequence). Only in-frame clones appear in the TCRdb table, and some are missing; sequencing was by immunoSEQ multiplex PCR. The repertoire holds over 200,000 clones, with more than 85% as singletons. What was sequenced was peripheral blood. The chain combines TRBV27 with TRBJ2-1; 8 bases map to TRBD2. The receptor was isolated from a person aged 18-29 years with COVID-19, enrolled during active disease. This CDR3 reads CAIAAGGSYNEQFF. As DNA, the CDR3 is TGTGCCATCGCGGCGGGAGGCTCCTACAATGAGCAGTTCTTC.